A single sample is the source of the 8 T cell receptor beta chains below, sequenced in a study of T cell responses to AZD1222 COVID-19 vaccine. The protocol was immunoSEQ multiplex PCR, while the TCRdb copy is restricted to in-frame clones and leaves out a portion. The profile shows tens of thousands of clones, around nine tenths of them singletons. Sample: peripheral blood, taken 28 days after the second AZD1222 dose. The receptors shown here come from an adult who received the AZD1222 COVID-19 vaccine.

This chain links TRBV5-1 with TRBJ1-1; no definite D call. The ends were cut back, 1 base at V and 1 base at J, with 8 bases in the middle. The CDR3 spans 14 residues. Germline lookup yields CDR1 SGHRS and CDR2 YFSETQ. The CDR3 here is CASSLYDSNTEAFF. The CDR3 DNA is TGCGCCAGCAGCTTGTATGACTCGAACACTGAAGCTTTCTTT. Full variable domain (missing parts from reference TRBV5-1 and TRBJ1-1): KAGVTQTPRYLIKTRGQQVTLSCSPISGHRSVSWYQQTPGQGLQFLFEYFSETQRNKGNFPGRFSGRQFSNSRSEMNVSTLELGDSALYLCASSLYDSNTEAFFGQGTRLTVV.

This clone showed up just once. This chain connects TRBV10-3 to TRBJ1-2, with D uncertain. CDR3 length: 13 amino acids. Trimming took 2 bases from V and 1 from J, leaving 5 bases between them. Germline V gene lookup returns CDR1 ENHRY and CDR2 SYGVKD. CDR3 bases: TGTGCCATCAGTGAGGGAGTTAACTATGGCTACACCTTC. Protein sequence: CAISEGVNYGYTF.

The V gene is TRBV6-5, the J gene TRBJ2-7; 9 bases fit TRBD2. The ends lost 5 bases at V and 3 bases at J; junction bases unmatched: 2. Germline lookup yields CDR1 MNHEY and CDR2 SVGAGI. The CDR3 runs to 13 residues. The CDR3 nucleotides are TGTGCCAGCAGTACGACTAGCGGCTACGAGCAGTACTTC. It yields the protein CASSTTSGYEQYF.

The chain recombines TRBV24-1 with TRBJ2-3; 15 positions match TRBD2. Unmatched junction bases numbered 6, after V lost 4 bases and J lost 5 bases. The CDR3 has 17 residues. CDR1 is KGHDR, CDR2 SFDVKD, per germline. The DNA for the CDR3 is TGTGCCACCAGTGACAGGACTAGCGGGGGGGCTGTAGATACGCAGTATTTT. It yields the protein CATSDRTSGGAVDTQYF.

The chain carries TRBV10-1 and TRBJ1-1; unclear D gene. V was shortened by 3 bases and J by 0 bases, with 11 bases between the two germline ends. The CDR3 length is 15 residues. Germline CDR1 reads WNHNN; CDR2 reads SYGVQD (reference sequence). The CDR3 DNA reads as TGCGCCAGCAGTGATGGAGGGCAAATGAACACTGAAGCTTTCTTT. It yields the protein CASSDGGQMNTEAFF.

This chain uses TRBV18 with TRBJ1-1; D remains ambiguous. V was clipped by 6 bases and J by 3 bases, with 14 bases between them. The CDR3 is 14 amino acids. Germline assignment: CDR1 KGHSH and CDR2 LQKENI. The CDR3 sequence is CASSSGRGYTEAFF. Here the CDR3 DNA reads TGTGCCAGCTCGTCCGGACGGGGATACACTGAAGCTTTCTTT.

The chain uses TRBV27 and TRBJ1-1; 8 bases map to TRBD1. The ends lost 5 bases at V and 1 base at J; junction bases unmatched: 6. The CDR3 loop spans 15 amino acids. Germline V gene sequence: CDR1 MNHEY, CDR2 SMNVEV (reference sequence). CDR3 sequence: CASSQRQGWNTEAFF. The CDR3 DNA sequence: TGTGCCAGCAGTCAACGACAGGGGTGGAACACTGAAGCTTTCTTT.

This chain links TRBV6-4 with TRBJ2-2; no definite D call. Germline V gene sequence: CDR1 MRHNA, CDR2 SNTAGT. Trimming took off 5 bases at V and 6 bases at J, with 10 bases between the two ends. CDR3 length: 13 residues. The CDR3 loop is CASSKETSGELFF. The CDR3 DNA follows: TGTGCCAGCAGTAAAGAGACGTCCGGGGAGCTGTTTTTT.